This T cell receptor (beta chain) was identified in a study of cytomegalovirus exposure and HLA in healthy donors. The CDR3 runs 14 residues. V gave up 5 bases and J gave up 2 bases, with 12 bases separating them. Germline V gene sequence: CDR1 SGHTA, CDR2 FQGNSA. To note about this clone: Its antigen is undetermined. Different DNA sequences within this sample yield the same CDR3.

Overall study results and limits: V- and J-gene trimming in TCR beta was tied to a missense DCLRE1C variant by an analysis performed later.

Use of 60 Vbeta and 13 Jbeta primers characterized the PCR. The table came from immunoSEQ multiplex PCR; TCRdb's copy has only in-frame clones and leaves some out. The sample yields some 150,000 clones, approximately 79% seen once. The receptor's source is a man aged 35 to 55 in good health and CMV-seronegative. V is TRBV7-2 and J is TRBJ2-5; D is perhaps TRBD1 (6 bases). Sequencing input: PBMCs. The CDR3 coding sequence is TGTGCCAGCAGCCCTGGACAGAGACAAGAGACCCAGTACTTC. The encoded protein is CASSPGQRQETQYF.